This TCR beta chain stems from a study of blood T cell repertoires in COVID-19. Overall study context: Donors in the United States, Italy and Spain gave samples during acute or convalescent COVID-19. T cells, B-cell-depleted T cells, or PBMCs supplied cDNA or gDNA.

This CDR3 has 15 amino acids. Germline trimming cut 4 bases from V and 8 bases from J; bases unmatched to any gene: 10. Per the germline V gene, CDR1 is KGHDR and CDR2 is SFDVKD. About this clone itself: Other nucleotide sequences from this sample produce the same CDR3.

Per the authors' pipeline: Estimated nucleated cell counts came from reference gene primer amplification. Some clones are missing from TCRdb's copy, which holds only in-frame ones; the method was immunoSEQ multiplex PCR. V and J calls and clone size follow that table, whereas D and trimming were derived from the DNA. The repertoire holds 150,000 to 200,000 clones, about three quarters seen once, with 2.8% in the top ten. The clonotype originates from an elderly woman with active or convalescent COVID-19. The source material was peripheral blood. The genes are TRBV24-1 and TRBJ2-5; 9 positions match TRBD1. DNA of the CDR3: TGTGCCACCAGTGACCCCGGACAGGGGTCGGGAACCCAGTACTTC. Translating gives CATSDPGQGSGTQYF.